This passage covers 29 T cell receptor beta chains from one sample sequenced in a study of patients and donors after allogeneic stem cell transplantation. TCRdb called the RT-PCR reads again in MiXCR, with one record for every CDR3 protein. The sample shows about 960,000 distinct CDR3 sequences, under 20% of them seen only once. Sequences were obtained from blood, either unsorted or a sorted T cell fraction (not recorded which). The receptor source for this set is a human donor who was either an allogeneic HSCT recipient or a stem cell or donor lymphocyte infusion donor (not recorded which). It is not recorded whose cells these are; they may come from a transplant donor.

This clonotype was observed a handful of times. The rearrangement uses TRBV27 and TRBJ2-3; 7 bases are a match to TRBD2. CDR3 length: 15 amino acids. Germline loops: CDR1 MNHEY, CDR2 SMNVEV (reference sequence). The V gene end was trimmed by 4 bases and the J gene end by 0 bases; junction bases not matched to a gene: 4. The CDR3, as DNA: TGTGCCAGCAGTTGGGGCGGGGGAAGCACAGATACGCAGTATTTT. It specifies CASSWGGGSTDTQYF.

The table lists this clonotype with a few counts. The chain uses TRBV19 and TRBJ2-3, with D uncertain. Germline V gives CDR1 LNHDA, CDR2 SQIVND (reference sequence). The germline V and J ends were trimmed by 5 bases and 5 bases, with 20 bases remaining between them. This CDR3 comprises 16 residues. CDR3 nucleotide sequence: TGTGCCAGTAGTTTTCCTGGGCGTTCGGGCCTAGATACGCAGTATTTT. This translates into CASSFPGRSGLDTQYF.

In its sample, this clonotype was seen a few times. The chain couples TRBV5-1 to TRBJ2-7, with D tentatively TRBD1 or TRBD2 (5 bases each). The CDR3 loop spans 14 amino acids. CDR1 and CDR2 from the germline V gene are SGHRS and YFSETQ. V lost 7 bases and J 6 bases, leaving 20 bases between the germline ends. The CDR3 DNA reads as TGCGCCAGCTCCCCGGGGCGCATCATCCGCGAGCAGTACTTC. This translates into CASSPGRIIREQYF.

This clonotype was observed a handful of times. The chain combines TRBV10-3 with TRBJ2-1, with D uncertain. V was trimmed by 4 bases and J by 6 bases, leaving 19 bases between them. CDR3 size: 16 residues. CDR1 ENHRY and CDR2 SYGVKD come from the germline V gene. The CDR3 DNA reads as TGTGCCATCAGTGGGGGATTCGGAGATCCCTCCAATGAGCAGTTCTTC. It is translated as CAISGGFGDPSNEQFF.

The genes are TRBV7-2 and TRBJ2-3; TRBD1 agrees at 7 bases. The CDR3 has 14 amino acids. J was trimmed by 4 bases and V by 5 bases; bases with no gene match: 6. Germline assignment: CDR1 SGHTA and CDR2 FQGNSA. CDR3 loop: CASSVRQGSDTQYF. Written as DNA, the CDR3 is TGTGCCAGCAGCGTCCGACAGGGCTCAGATACGCAGTATTTT.

This clonotype was counted between two and nine times. This sequence joins TRBV9 and TRBJ2-3, with D possibly TRBD2 on 6 matching bases. Germline loops: CDR1 SGDLS, CDR2 YYNGEE. The ends were cut back, 9 bases at V and 0 bases at J, with 14 bases in the middle. CDR3 length equals 14 residues. DNA for the CDR3: TGTGCCACAGGCGGGACGGGAAGCACAGATACGCAGTATTTT. Translated, it gives CATGGTGSTDTQYF.

The rearrangement joins TRBV20-1 to TRBJ2-4; D is possibly TRBD1 or TRBD2 (5 bases each). Germline CDR1 and CDR2: DFQATT and SNEGSKA (reference sequence). The CDR3 runs 14 residues. Trimming removed 5 bases at V and 6 bases at J, with 17 bases between. CDR3 loop: CSALGVQNRNIQYF. The DNA of the CDR3 is TGCAGTGCTTTGGGGGTTCAGAACAGAAACATTCAGTACTTC.

This clonotype was observed a handful of times. This chain uses TRBV11-2 with TRBJ2-7; D is uncertain. With 0 bases removed from V and 4 bases from J, the gap between germline ends came to 13 bases. CDR3 length: 15 residues. Germline CDR1 and CDR2: SGHAT and FQNNGV. The CDR3 spells CASSLEPSPLYEQYF. CDR3 nucleotides: TGTGCCAGCAGCTTAGAGCCTTCTCCTCTATACGAGCAGTACTTC. The full variable domain, rest sourced from reference TRBV11-2 and TRBJ2-7, is EAGVAQSPRYKIIEKRQSVAFWCNPISGHATLYWYQQILGQGPKLLIQFQNNGVVDDSQLPKDRFSAERLKGVDSTLKIQPAKLEDSAVYLCASSLEPSPLYEQYFGPGTRLTVT.

This clonotype was observed once. Germline is not matched at one junction end, which may reflect a read error. The chain uses TRBV4-3 and TRBJ1-2; no clear D. Germline V gene sequence: CDR1 LGHNA, CDR2 YSLEER. The CDR3 extends over 14 amino acids. DNA for the CDR3: TGCGCCAGCAGCCAAGAAAGTGGTGCCTATGGCTTCACCTTC. Amino acid sequence: CASSQESGAYGFTF.

The chain uses TRBV4-3 and TRBJ2-3; 11 bases are shared with TRBD2. Unmatched junction bases numbered 5, after V lost 2 bases and J lost 1 base. CDR3 length: 17 amino acids. The V gene's germline CDR1 is LGHNA and CDR2 YSLEER. This chain's CDR3 is CASSQQILAGGTDTQYF. DNA for the CDR3: TGCGCCAGCAGCCAACAAATACTAGCGGGGGGCACAGATACGCAGTATTTT.

The chain combines TRBV27 with TRBJ2-3, with 9 nucleotides matching TRBD1. Germline V gene lookup returns CDR1 MNHEY and CDR2 SMNVEV (reference sequence). The ends lost 0 bases at V and 10 bases at J; junction bases unmatched: 2. CDR3 length: 13 amino acids. The CDR3 sequence is CASSLSDRGAQYF. CDR3 sequence (DNA): TGTGCCAGCAGTTTATCTGACAGGGGGGCGCAGTATTTT.

The chain uses TRBV24-1 and TRBJ1-1, with D unclear. This CDR3 has 11 amino acids. Germline CDR1 KGHDR, CDR2 SFDVKD. Trimming removed 8 bases from V and 1 base from J, with 4 bases in between. CDR3 nucleotides: TGTGCCACCATGAGGAACACTGAAGCTTTCTTT. Protein sequence: CATMRNTEAFF.

This clonotype was seen a few times. The V and J genes are TRBV12-3 or TRBV12-4 and TRBJ1-4; no clear D. CDR3 length: 13 residues. Trimming pared 8 bases from V and 0 bases from J, leaving 7 bases between. CDR3 in amino acids: CASLYATNEKLFF. CDR3 nucleotide sequence: TGTGCCAGCCTATATGCAACTAATGAAAAACTGTTTTTT.

V usage is TRBV30 and J usage is TRBJ2-7; D gene unclear. Germline assignment: CDR1 GTSNPN and CDR2 SVGIG (reference sequence). The CDR3 runs 11 residues. Trimming left V 2 bases short and J 11 bases short, with 13 bases between. The CDR3, as DNA: TGTGCCTGGAGTCCAGGATGGTTGAAGTACTTC. Amino acid sequence: CAWSPGWLKYF.

This clonotype turned up a few times. The chain employs TRBV9 and TRBJ2-2, with TRBD2 matching over 11 bases. This CDR3 contains 17 residues. Germline assignment: CDR1 SGDLS and CDR2 YYNGEE. V lost 0 bases and J lost 3; bases outside the gene matches: 4. DNA for the CDR3: TGTGCCAGCAGCGTAGAGGGACTAGCGGTGTACACCGGGGAGCTGTTTTTT. This gives the protein CASSVEGLAVYTGELFF.

The rearrangement uses TRBV4-1 and TRBJ1-4; no firm D call. V was pared by 4 bases and J by 5 bases, with 20 bases between. This CDR3 is built from 17 residues. CDR1 MGHRA and CDR2 YSYEKL come from the germline V gene. CDR3 sequence (DNA): TGCGCCAGCAGCCCATTTTGGATAGGCGGTGGGAATGAAAAACTGTTTTTT. Its translation: CASSPFWIGGGNEKLFF.

This clonotype has a single count. The genes are TRBV11-2 and TRBJ2-3, with TRBD2 matching 11 bases. The junction had 10 bases not matched to a gene; V was cut back by 3 bases and J by 2 bases. This CDR3 has 18 residues. Germline V gives CDR1 SGHAT, CDR2 FQNNGV. The CDR3 bases are TGTGCCAGCAGCTTTCCGACTAGCGGGATACACCACACAGATACGCAGTATTTT. Its protein is CASSFPTSGIHHTDTQYF. Full variable domain (outside the CDR3, taken from reference TRBV11-2 and TRBJ2-3): EAGVAQSPRYKIIEKRQSVAFWCNPISGHATLYWYQQILGQGPKLLIQFQNNGVVDDSQLPKDRFSAERLKGVDSTLKIQPAKLEDSAVYLCASSFPTSGIHHTDTQYFGPGTRLTVL.

The chain has TRBV6-1 and TRBJ2-3; tentatively, D is TRBD1 (5 bases). Germline V gives CDR1 MNHNS, CDR2 SASEGT. V lost 5 bases to trimming and J lost 3 bases, with 9 bases between them. The CDR3 sequence is 13 residues long. The CDR3 DNA is TGTGCCAGCAGTATTCAGGGAACAGATACGCAGTATTTT. Translating gives CASSIQGTDTQYF.

This clonotype was found a few times. The V call is TRBV5-1, the J call TRBJ1-3, with 10 bases lining up with TRBD1. CDR1 and CDR2 (germline): SGHRS, YFSETQ. The CDR3 is 16 amino acids. J lost 4 bases, V lost 2 bases, and 6 bases had no gene match. CDR3 amino acids: CASSFSGQGYGNTIYF. The CDR3 DNA is TGCGCCAGCAGCTTTTCGGGACAGGGGTACGGAAACACCATATATTTT.

Note on this clonotype: A much larger clone is a single base away; this may be a read error. The CDR3 protein is CASSLGVNPYEQYF. CDR3 coding DNA: TGTGCCAGCAGTTTAGGCGTGAACCCCTACGAGCAGTACTTC. This sequence joins TRBV12-3 or TRBV12-4 and TRBJ2-7, with unresolved D. The CDR3 sequence is 14 residues long. With 1 base removed from V and 2 bases from J, the gap between germline ends came to 9 bases.

This clonotype turned up a few times. V is TRBV2 and J is TRBJ2-7; 8 nucleotides line up with TRBD1. J was trimmed by 2 bases and V by 6 bases; bases with no gene match: 3. This CDR3 has 13 residues. CDR1 SNHLY and CDR2 FYNNEI come from the germline V gene. DNA for the CDR3: TGTGCCAGCAGGGGGGACAGGACCTACGAGCAGTACTTC. This codes for CASRGDRTYEQYF. Looking up the rest from reference TRBV2 and TRBJ2-7 gives the full variable domain: EPEVTQTPSHQVTQMGQEVILRCVPISNHLYFYWYRQILGQKVEFLVSFYNNEISEKSEIFDDQFSVERPDGSNFTLKIRSTKLEDSAMYFCASRGDRTYEQYFGPGTRLTVT.

The table lists this clonotype with many counts. V usage is TRBV27 and J usage is TRBJ1-1, with D uncertain. This CDR3 region has 14 residues. V lost 4 bases and J lost 3, with 12 bases in between. Germline CDR1 and CDR2: MNHEY and SMNVEV (reference sequence). The CDR3 sequence is CASSSRGRHTEAFF. The DNA for the CDR3 is TGTGCCAGCAGTTCCCGAGGCCGGCACACTGAAGCTTTCTTT.

There are many counts of this clonotype. The chain uses TRBV5-1 and TRBJ2-1; 8 bases map to TRBD2. The germline CDR1 and CDR2 sequences are SGHRS and YFSETQ. The CDR3 sequence is 17 residues long. Unmatched junction bases numbered 9, after V lost 0 bases and J lost 4 bases. The CDR3 bases are TGCGCCAGCAGCTTGGAACGAAGGACTAGCTTATACAATGAGCAGTTCTTC. Protein sequence: CASSLERRTSLYNEQFF.

This clonotype was recorded at least ten times. The rearrangement joins TRBV2 to TRBJ2-3; D gene ambiguous. This CDR3 is built from 14 residues. V was pared by 3 bases and J by 1 base, with 8 bases between. Germline CDR1 is SNHLY and CDR2 is FYNNEI. As DNA, the CDR3 is TGTGCCAGCAGTGATCGAGGACGCACAGATACGCAGTATTTT. Translated: CASSDRGRTDTQYF.

V and J are TRBV25-1 and TRBJ2-3; D is possibly TRBD2 (6 bases). Between the trimmed V and J ends, which lost 3 bases and 2 bases, there was a span of 21 bases. The germline CDR1 and CDR2 sequences are MGHDK and SYGVNS. The CDR3 spans 18 residues. The CDR3 region is CASSETGDSNFYTDTQYF. Written as DNA, the CDR3 is TGTGCCAGCAGTGAGACGGGGGACTCCAATTTTTACACAGATACGCAGTATTTT.

This clonotype was found many times. The chain has TRBV27 and TRBJ2-1, with TRBD2 as a possible D gene (6 bases). Germline loops: CDR1 MNHEY, CDR2 SMNVEV (reference sequence). The CDR3 spans 16 residues. V dropped 6 bases and J dropped 0 bases, with 15 bases sitting between them. CDR3 coding DNA: TGTGCCAGCAGCCTCCCCCCCGGGAGCTCCTACAATGAGCAGTTCTTC. It specifies CASSLPPGSSYNEQFF.

The chain links TRBV6-5 to TRBJ1-3, with D unresolved. Trimming shortened V by 0 bases and J by 4 bases, and 10 bases separated the two germline ends. CDR1 and CDR2 (germline): MNHEY, SVGAGI. This CDR3 is built from 15 residues. The CDR3 is CASSYSSIAGNTIYF. The DNA of the CDR3 is TGTGCCAGCAGTTACTCGTCTATTGCAGGAAACACCATATATTTT.

CDR3 amino acids: CASSHPGRTNEKLFF. CDR3 coding DNA: TGCGCCAGCAGCCACCCGGGACGGACTAATGAAAAACTGTTTTTT. The gene calls are TRBV4-1 and TRBJ1-4; a weak D match, TRBD1 (5 bases). Looked up from germline, CDR1 is MGHRA and CDR2 is YSYEKL. The CDR3 contains 15 residues. V was trimmed by 3 bases and J by 2 bases, leaving 10 bases between them.

The chain uses TRBV3-1 and TRBJ2-3; 9 nucleotides agree with TRBD2. The germline V gene has CDR1 LGHDT and CDR2 YNNKEL (reference sequence). Trimming at V came to 4 bases and at J to 6 bases, leaving 8 bases not matched to a gene. The CDR3 has 15 residues. CDR3 DNA: TGTGCCAGCAGCCCGCCGGGACTAGCAATGGATACGCAGTATTTT. Translation gives CASSPPGLAMDTQYF.